The rows below give T cell receptor beta chains drawn from one sample of a study of T cell responses to AZD1222 COVID-19 vaccine. Clones were sequenced by immunoSEQ multiplex PCR, and TCRdb holds only the in-frame ones, with some missing. This table holds roughly 86,000 clones, roughly 85% found once. Sample: peripheral blood, taken 28 days after the second AZD1222 dose. Receptors originate from an adult who received the AZD1222 COVID-19 vaccine. CDR3s include the opening cysteine and the closing phenylalanine or tryptophan. The order of the fields is D gene, J gene, clone size, V gene, CDR3 DNA, CDR3 protein. The D gene is left open where the match is weak. Clone size is not always given. Where it is, it says once, few, many or a class for expanded clones.

>TRBD2|TRBJ2-7|few|TRBV19
TGTGCCAGTAGTATCTCGGCGGGAGGGCCTTCCGAGCAGTACTTC
CASSISAGGPSEQYF
>.|TRBJ1-1|once|TRBV5-1
TGCGCCAGCAGCCGGCAGATGAACACTGAAGCTTTCTTT
CASSRQMNTEAFF
>.|TRBJ2-2|.|TRBV5-1
TGCGCCAGCAGCTTACAGGGTAACACCGGGGAGCTGTTTTTT
CASSLQGNTGELFF
>.|TRBJ2-7|.|TRBV24-1
TGTGCCACCAGTGATTTGGGTACCTACGAGCAGTACTTC
CATSDLGTYEQYF
>.|TRBJ1-1|.|TRBV29-1
TGCAGCGTGGCCGGGGGGCCTAGGGCTGAAGCTTTCTTT
CSVAGGPRAEAFF
>.|TRBJ1-5|few|TRBV24-1
TGTGCCACCAGTGCGGGATATAGCAATCAGCCCCAGCATTTT
CATSAGYSNQPQHF
>.|TRBJ2-3|.|TRBV9
TGTGCCAGCAGCGTAGGAATAGATACGCAGTATTTT
CASSVGIDTQYF
>TRBD1|TRBJ1-2|.|TRBV5-1
TGCGCCAGCAGCTGGGGGACAGGGATCAACTATGGCTACACCTTC
CASSWGTGINYGYTF
>.|TRBJ2-3|.|TRBV5-1
TGCGCCAGCAGGACGGTCGTACAGGACACAGATACGCAGTATTTT
CASRTVVQDTDTQYF
>TRBD1|TRBJ1-2|once|TRBV11-2
TGTGCCAGCAGCCAGGACAGGGGCTATGGCTACACCTTC
CASSQDRGYGYTF
>.|TRBJ2-1|few|TRBV5-1
TGCGCCAGCAGCTTGGCAGTTTCCTACAATGAGCAGTTCTTC
CASSLAVSYNEQFF
>.|TRBJ2-5|once|TRBV5-8
TGTGCCAGCAGCTTACGATTCGGGACCCAGTACTTC
CASSLRFGTQYF
>.|TRBJ2-3|few|TRBV18
TGTGCCAGCTCGCAAGACAGTGACACAGATACGCAGTATTTT
CASSQDSDTDTQYF
>.|TRBJ1-2|.|TRBV2
TGTGCCATCAGGCCAGGGAGAGACTATGGCTACACCTTC
CAIRPGRDYGYTF
>.|TRBJ1-2|.|TRBV12-3/TRBV12-4
TGTGCCAGCAGTCCTCGCTTCAGCGGTGGCTACACCTTC
CASSPRFSGGYTF
>TRBD1|TRBJ2-2|.|TRBV3-1/TRBV3-2
TGTGCCAGCAGCCCCCGACAGGGAAACACCGGGGAGCTGTTTTTT
CASSPRQGNTGELFF
>.|TRBJ1-1|few|TRBV6-5
TGTGCCAGCAGTTACCGGGGGCTAAGGAGCACTGAAGCTTTCTTT
CASSYRGLRSTEAFF
>.|TRBJ1-6|once|TRBV2
TGTGCCAGCGGCCTCGATAATTCACCCCTCCACTTT
CASGLDNSPLHF
>.|TRBJ1-4|.|TRBV2
TGTGCCAGCAGTGACTTAAGTGGGACGTCGGCTGAAAAACTGTTTTTT
CASSDLSGTSAEKLFF
>.|TRBJ2-6|once|TRBV7-7
TGTGCTAGCAGCCCTACAGGGTTGGGTGGGGCCAACGTCCTGACTTTC
CASSPTGLGGANVLTF
>.|TRBJ2-7|.|TRBV5-6
TGTGCCAGCAGCTTCGGGTTCTCCTACGAGCAGTACTTC
CASSFGFSYEQYF
>.|TRBJ2-7|.|TRBV20-1
TGCAGTGCTAGAGATTGGGACGAGCAGTACTTC
CSARDWDEQYF
>.|TRBJ2-5|.|TRBV30
TGTGCCTGGAGTGTACTAGTGACCCAGTACTTC
CAWSVLVTQYF
>.|TRBJ2-1|.|TRBV5-1
TGCGCCAGCAGCATAAGGGATTACAATGAGCAGTTCTTC
CASSIRDYNEQFF
>TRBD1|TRBJ2-2|.|TRBV27
TGTGCCAGCCTAGCAGGGGGTTCCGGGGAGCTGTTTTTT
CASLAGGSGELFF
>.|TRBJ1-5|.|TRBV3-1/TRBV3-2
TGTGCCAGCAGCCAAGACGGGGCTGGCAATCAGCCCCAGCATTTT
CASSQDGAGNQPQHF
>TRBD1|TRBJ1-2|.|TRBV7-2
TGTGCCAGCAGCTCAACCTTTACAGGGGGCGGCTATGGCTACACCTTC
CASSSTFTGGGYGYTF
>.|TRBJ2-2|.|TRBV30
TGTGCCTGGAGTTTTCCAGGGGGGTCCGGGGAGCTGTTTTTT
CAWSFPGGSGELFF
>TRBD1|TRBJ1-3|.|TRBV3-1/TRBV3-2
TGTGCCAGCAGTAAAAAAATTTTAGGGGGCACTGGAAACACCATATATTTT
CASSKKILGGTGNTIYF
>.|TRBJ1-1|.|TRBV7-6
TGTGCCAGCAGCAGCGGACATCCGAACACTGAAGCTTTCTTT
CASSSGHPNTEAFF
>.|TRBJ1-4|.|TRBV25-1
TGTGCCAGCAGTGTGACCAGCACTAATGAAAAACTGTTTTTT
CASSVTSTNEKLFF
>.|TRBJ1-1|.|TRBV6-4
TGTGCCAGCAGTGGGGAGGCGAACACTGAAGCTTTCTTT
CASSGEANTEAFF
>TRBD1|TRBJ1-1|once|TRBV7-2
TGTGCCAGCAGCCTAACAGGGGGCCAGACTGAAGCTTTCTTT
CASSLTGGQTEAFF
>TRBD1|TRBJ1-1|.|TRBV25-1
TGTGCCAGCAGTAAGGGGGCGGTTATTGAAGCTTTCTTT
CASSKGAVIEAFF
>.|TRBJ2-1|once|TRBV30
TGTGCCTGGAGTGTAGGCCGGAATGAGCAGTTCTTC
CAWSVGRNEQFF
>.|TRBJ1-6|few|TRBV19
TGTGCCAGTAGTAAAACCGGGAGTTCGATTAATTCACCCCTCCACTTT
CASSKTGSSINSPLHF
>.|TRBJ2-2|.|TRBV29-1
TGCAGCGTTGAAGGCCCGTGGGAATCGGCCGGGGAGCTGTTTTTT
CSVEGPWESAGELFF
>TRBD2|TRBJ2-1|.|TRBV10-2
TGCGCCAGCAGTGAACGCGGGAGGGCCGGAAATGAGCAGTTCTTC
CASSERGRAGNEQFF
>TRBD2|TRBJ2-3|.|TRBV11-3
TGTGCCAGCAGCTCGGGGGGATCTCAAAATACGCAGTATTTT
CASSSGGSQNTQYF
>.|TRBJ2-7|once|TRBV30
TGTGCCTGGAGTGTCCGGGTAGTCGGAGAGCAGTACTTC
CAWSVRVVGEQYF
>.|TRBJ2-2|.|TRBV9
TGTGCCAGCAGCGTACCGACGAACACCGGGGAGCTGTTTTTT
CASSVPTNTGELFF
>.|TRBJ1-2|.|TRBV29-1
TGCAGCGCCGCGCCGACAGGCTATGGCTACACCTTC
CSAAPTGYGYTF
>TRBD2|TRBJ2-5|.|TRBV4-2
TGTGCCAGCAGCCAAGATCTGGCTAGCGGGAGGCAGGCCCAGTACTTC
CASSQDLASGRQAQYF
>.|TRBJ1-1|once|TRBV6-5
TGTGCCAGCACCCCGACGGTGATGAACACTGAAGCTTTCTTT
CASTPTVMNTEAFF
>TRBD2|TRBJ2-1|.|TRBV10-2
TGCGCCAGCAGCAGAGGAGGACTAGGTTCCAATGAGCAGTTCTTC
CASSRGGLGSNEQFF
>TRBD1|TRBJ1-1|once|TRBV27
TGTGCCAGCACCAAAGGGACAGGGGGCACTGAAGCTTTCTTT
CASTKGTGGTEAFF
>.|TRBJ2-5|.|TRBV7-3
TGTGCCAGCAGCTTCCAGGGGCAAGAGACCCAGTACTTC
CASSFQGQETQYF
>TRBD1|TRBJ2-5|.|TRBV7-2
TGTGCCAGCAGCCTTGGGACAGTAAAGGAGACCCAGTACTTC
CASSLGTVKETQYF
>.|TRBJ1-1|once|TRBV28
TGTGCCAGCAACGGGGCCTCAGAGCTGAACACTGAAGCTTTCTTT
CASNGASELNTEAFF
>TRBD2|TRBJ2-1|.|TRBV4-1
TGCGCCAGCAGCCAAGCCGGGACTAGCGGGCGCGGGAGGAATGAGCAGTTCTTC
CASSQAGTSGRGRNEQFF
>TRBD2|TRBJ2-3|.|TRBV10-1
TGCGCCAGCAGTGTTAGCGGGAGTGGAGATACGCAGTATTTT
CASSVSGSGDTQYF
>.|TRBJ2-5|.|TRBV14
TGTGCCAGCAGCCATATCAGGGCTCCGGTACGGACCCAGTACTTC
CASSHIRAPVRTQYF
>.|TRBJ1-1|few|TRBV5-4
TGTGCCAGCAGCCTGGAATCTCCTGAAGCTTTCTTT
CASSLESPEAFF
>.|TRBJ1-1|.|TRBV5-4
TGTGCCAGCAGCTTGGAGGGGAACACTGAAGCTTTCTTT
CASSLEGNTEAFF
>.|TRBJ1-5|.|TRBV7-2
TGTGCCAGCAGCCCGGGGGTGTCTGGGACTCAGCCCCAGCATTTT
CASSPGVSGTQPQHF